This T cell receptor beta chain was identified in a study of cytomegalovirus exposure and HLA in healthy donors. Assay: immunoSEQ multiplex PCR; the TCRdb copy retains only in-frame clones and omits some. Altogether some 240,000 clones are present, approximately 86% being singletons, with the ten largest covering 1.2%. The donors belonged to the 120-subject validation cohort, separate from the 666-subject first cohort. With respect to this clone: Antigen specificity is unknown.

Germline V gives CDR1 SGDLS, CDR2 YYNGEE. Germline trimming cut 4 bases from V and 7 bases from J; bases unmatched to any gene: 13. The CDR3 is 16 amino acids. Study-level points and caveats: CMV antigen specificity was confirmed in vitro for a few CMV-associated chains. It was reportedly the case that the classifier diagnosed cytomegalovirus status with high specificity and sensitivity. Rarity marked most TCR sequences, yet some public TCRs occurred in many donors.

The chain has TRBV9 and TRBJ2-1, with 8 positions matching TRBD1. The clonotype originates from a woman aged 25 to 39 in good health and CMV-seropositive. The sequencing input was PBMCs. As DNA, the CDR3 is TGTGCCAGCAGCCCGCGGACAGGGACTTTCCTGAATGAGCAGTTCTTC. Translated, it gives CASSPRTGTFLNEQFF. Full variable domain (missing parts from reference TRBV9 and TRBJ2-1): DSGVTQTPKHLITATGQRVTLRCSPRSGDLSVYWYQQSLDQGLQFLIQYYNGEERAKGNILERFSAQQFPDLHSELNLSSLELGDSALYFCASSPRTGTFLNEQFFGPGTRLTVL.